The 17 T cell receptor beta chains listed next were all sequenced from one sample in a study of T cells after yellow fever vaccination. From the 5' RACE reads, TCRdb called clonotypes with MiXCR, one entry per CDR3 protein. The data contain approximately 300,000 distinct CDR3 sequences, about 6.9% of them seen just once; the ten biggest clones take up 15% to 20%. Specimen: PBMCs, collected 35 to 50 days after the first yellow fever vaccination. All receptors come from a man aged 18 to 35 who received the YFV17D yellow fever vaccine.

This clonotype has a count of ten or more. The chain joins TRBV4-2 to TRBJ2-1, with TRBD2 matching 8 bases. The V gene end was trimmed by 2 bases and the J gene end by 4 bases; junction bases not matched to a gene: 7. This CDR3 is built from 16 residues. In germline, CDR1 is LGHNA, CDR2 YNFKEQ. The CDR3 is CASSQRERGSYNEQFF. The CDR3 DNA reads TGTGCCAGCAGCCAACGTGAGCGGGGGTCTTACAATGAGCAGTTCTTC.

The table lists this clonotype with a few counts. V usage is TRBV20-1 and J usage is TRBJ2-1; 12 bases align to TRBD2. This CDR3 has 15 residues. V shed 5 bases and J 12 bases; nucleotides not matched to a gene: 14. Per germline, CDR1 DFQATT and CDR2 SNEGSKA (reference sequence). CDR3 residues: CSAGKTSGGIKGQFF. CDR3 nucleotides: TGCAGTGCTGGGAAGACTAGCGGGGGTATTAAGGGGCAGTTCTTC.

This clonotype was detected ten times or more. V is TRBV12-3 or TRBV12-4 and J is TRBJ2-3; the D call may be TRBD1 or TRBD2 (5 bases each). V was cut by 5 bases and J by 5 bases, with 8 bases left in between. The CDR3 sequence is 12 residues long. Here the CDR3 reads CASSQRGDTQYF. The CDR3 nucleotides are TGTGCCAGCAGTCAGAGGGGAGATACGCAGTATTTT.

This clonotype was observed a handful of times. The chain recombines TRBV7-2 with TRBJ2-1, with D perhaps being TRBD1 or TRBD2 (6 bases each). V dropped 4 bases and J dropped 8 bases, with 15 bases sitting between them. This CDR3 is 14 amino acids long. Germline V gives CDR1 SGHTA, CDR2 FQGNSA. The CDR3 coding sequence is TGTGCCAGCAGCTCCAAGTCCGGGGGCGATGAGCAGTTCTTC. Protein product: CASSSKSGGDEQFF.

The V gene is TRBV6-2 or TRBV6-3, the J gene TRBJ2-2; no firm D call. V was trimmed by 7 bases and J by 3 bases, leaving 12 bases between them. The CDR3 has 14 amino acids. Germline lookup yields CDR1 MNHEY and CDR2 SVGEGT. CDR3: CASNQYGDTGELFF. The CDR3 DNA reads as TGTGCCAGCAACCAATACGGCGACACCGGGGAGCTGTTTTTT.

This clonotype was seen many times. The chain has TRBV10-3 and TRBJ1-6; D is perhaps TRBD1 (5 bases). Germline V CDR1 and CDR2: ENHRY, SYGVKD. V was cut by 6 bases and J by 8 bases, with 8 bases left in between. The CDR3 is made up of 12 amino acids. CDR3 amino acids: CAIRGTDSPLHF. The CDR3 DNA reads TGTGCCATCAGGGGGACGGATTCACCCCTCCACTTT.

The chain joins TRBV28 to TRBJ1-1, with D unclear. There are 11 residues in the CDR3. V was shortened by 7 bases and J by 5 bases, with 8 bases between the two germline ends. CDR1 and CDR2 from the germline V gene are MDHEN and SYDVKM. For the CDR3, the DNA is TGTGCCAGCACCTTGTGGACTGAAGCTTTCTTT. It is translated as CASTLWTEAFF.

This clonotype was seen more than once but under ten times. V gene TRBV10-3 combines with J gene TRBJ2-7, with TRBD2 identical over 7 bases. There are 14 residues in the CDR3. V trimming: 0 bases; J trimming: 6 bases; junction bases outside the gene matches: 5. CDR1 and CDR2 from the germline V gene are ENHRY and SYGVKD. The CDR3 region has the DNA TGTGCCATCAGTGAGTCTGGGGGAGGGGCCGAGCAGTACGTC. Its translation: CAISESGGGAEQYV.

This clonotype has only a few counts. The V gene is TRBV25-1, the J gene TRBJ2-5; weak D call: TRBD1 (5 bases). The ends were cut back, 10 bases at V and 5 bases at J, with 11 bases in the middle. CDR1 is MGHDK and CDR2 is SYGVNS in the germline V gene. This CDR3 has 11 amino acids. The CDR3 loop reads CATTAGETQYF. In nucleotides, the CDR3 is TGTGCCACCACTGCAGGGGAGACCCAGTACTTC. Together with reference TRBV25-1 and TRBJ2-5, the CDR3 gives the full variable domain: EADIYQTPRYLVIGTGKKITLECSQTMGHDKMYWYQQDPGMELHLIHYSYGVNSTEKGDLSSESTVSRIRTEHFPLTLESARPSHTSQYLCATTAGETQYFGPGTRLLVL.

The chain has TRBV4-1 and TRBJ1-5; no clear D gene. Germline assignment: CDR1 MGHRA and CDR2 YSYEKL. V was cut by 1 base and J by 4 bases, with 14 bases left in between. The CDR3 totals 16 residues. The CDR3 DNA reads TGCGCCAGCAGCCAAGCTCACAGCCCAATAAATCAGCCCCAGCATTTT. Protein: CASSQAHSPINQPQHF.

This sequence joins TRBV5-1 and TRBJ1-1, with D perhaps matching TRBD1 (6 bases). This CDR3 is 13 amino acids long. V was trimmed by 4 bases and J by 6 bases, leaving 13 bases between them. Germline CDR1 and CDR2: SGHRS and YFSETQ. The CDR3 DNA is TGCGCCAGCAGCCCCGACAGGCGCCCTGAAGCTTTCTTT. This encodes CASSPDRRPEAFF.

The chain combines TRBV19 with TRBJ2-7; D is unresolved. The CDR3 runs 13 residues. V gave up 5 bases and J gave up 2 bases, with 10 bases separating them. CDR1 and CDR2 (germline): LNHDA, SQIVND (reference sequence). The CDR3 DNA reads TGTGCCAGTAGTTTGGCAGATACCTACGAGCAGTACTTC. It encodes CASSLADTYEQYF.

The sample holds a few counts of this clonotype. The rearrangement links TRBV5-1 to TRBJ2-5; 8 nucleotides agree with TRBD2. Trimming removed 7 bases from V and 1 base from J; junction bases left unmatched: 6. CDR1 and CDR2 from the germline V gene are SGHRS and YFSETQ. This CDR3 has 14 residues. CDR3 nucleotides: TGCGCCAGCGAAAGCGGGGGATCCCAAGAGACCCAGTACTTC. The encoded protein is CASESGGSQETQYF.

A few counts support this clonotype. V gene TRBV20-1 combines with J gene TRBJ1-1, with a possible D match to TRBD1 (6 bases). V dropped 6 bases and J dropped 0 bases, with 14 bases sitting between them. Per the germline V gene, CDR1 is DFQATT and CDR2 is SNEGSKA (reference sequence). The CDR3 totals 14 residues. The CDR3 DNA reads TGCAGTGCCACTCACGGGGGCTTGAACACTGAAGCTTTCTTT. Translating gives CSATHGGLNTEAFF.

This clonotype has at least ten counts. This chain uses TRBV20-1 with TRBJ1-5, with TRBD1 identical over 7 bases. This CDR3 has 13 amino acids. Germline loops: CDR1 DFQATT, CDR2 SNEGSKA (reference sequence). The junction had 6 bases not matched to a gene; V was cut back by 4 bases and J by 6 bases. This CDR3 reads CSATGQESQPQHF. CDR3 nucleotides: TGCAGTGCTACCGGACAGGAAAGTCAGCCCCAGCATTTT.

This clonotype was counted ten times or more. This rearrangement joins TRBV18 to TRBJ2-5, with a tentative D call TRBD1 (5 bases). The CDR3 is 15 amino acids. The germline gives CDR1 KGHSH, CDR2 LQKENI. Trimming left V 6 bases short and J 0 bases short, with 14 bases between. The CDR3 DNA is TGTGCCAGCTCCCCGCCTCCAGGGTACCAAGAGACCCAGTACTTC. Translated: CASSPPPGYQETQYF.

This clonotype was seen at least ten times. The gene calls are TRBV5-1 and TRBJ2-2, with 8 bases matching TRBD1. J gave up 2 bases and V 4 bases, and 4 bases lay outside the gene matches. Germline CDR1 and CDR2: SGHRS and YFSETQ. This CDR3 has 15 residues. The CDR3 DNA reads TGCGCCAGCAGCCGGACAGGGCTAAACACCGGGGAGCTGTTTTTT. As protein: CASSRTGLNTGELFF.